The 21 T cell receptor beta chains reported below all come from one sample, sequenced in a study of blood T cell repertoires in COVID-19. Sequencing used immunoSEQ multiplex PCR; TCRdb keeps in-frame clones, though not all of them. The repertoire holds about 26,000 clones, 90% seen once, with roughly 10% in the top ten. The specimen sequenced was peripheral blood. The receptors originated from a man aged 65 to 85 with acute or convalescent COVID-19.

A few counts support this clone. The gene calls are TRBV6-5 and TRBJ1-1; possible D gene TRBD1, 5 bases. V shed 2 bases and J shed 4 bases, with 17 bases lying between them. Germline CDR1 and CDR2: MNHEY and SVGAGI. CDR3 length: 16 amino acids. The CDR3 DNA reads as TGTGCCAGCAGTTACCTCTCGGACAACCCCGGCACTGAAGCTTTCTTT. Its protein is CASSYLSDNPGTEAFF.

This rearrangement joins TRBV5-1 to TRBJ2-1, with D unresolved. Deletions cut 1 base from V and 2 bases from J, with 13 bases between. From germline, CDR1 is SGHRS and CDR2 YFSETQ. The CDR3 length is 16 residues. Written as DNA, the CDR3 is TGCGCCAGCAGCTTGACGGAACAGACAACCTACAATGAGCAGTTCTTC. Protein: CASSLTEQTTYNEQFF.

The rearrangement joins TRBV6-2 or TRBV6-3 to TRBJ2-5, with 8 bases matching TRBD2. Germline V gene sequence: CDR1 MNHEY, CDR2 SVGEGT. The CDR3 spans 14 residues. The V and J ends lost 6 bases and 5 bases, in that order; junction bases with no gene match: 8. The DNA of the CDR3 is TGTGCCAGCAGCCCCGGGACTAGTGGGGAGACCCAGTACTTC. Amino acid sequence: CASSPGTSGETQYF.

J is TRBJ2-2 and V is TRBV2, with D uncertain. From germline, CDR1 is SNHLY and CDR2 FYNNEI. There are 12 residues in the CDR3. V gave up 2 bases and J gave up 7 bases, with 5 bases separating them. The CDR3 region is CASSEYIGELFF. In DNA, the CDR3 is TGTGCCAGCAGTGAATATATCGGGGAGCTGTTTTTT.

Written as DNA, the CDR3 is TGTGCCAGCAGTGAAGGAGCGTTCAACTATGGCTACACCTTC. Its protein product is CASSEGAFNYGYTF. The chain joins TRBV6-1 to TRBJ1-2; D is unclear. This CDR3 is built from 14 residues. V dropped 1 base and J dropped 2 bases, with 8 bases sitting between them. Germline CDR1 reads MNHNS; CDR2 reads SASEGT.

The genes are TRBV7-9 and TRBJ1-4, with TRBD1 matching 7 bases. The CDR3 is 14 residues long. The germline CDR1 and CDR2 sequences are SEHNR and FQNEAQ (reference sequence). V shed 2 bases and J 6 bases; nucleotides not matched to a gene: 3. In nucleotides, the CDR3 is TGTGCCAGCAGCTTAACGACAGGGTATGAAAAACTGTTTTTT. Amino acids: CASSLTTGYEKLFF.

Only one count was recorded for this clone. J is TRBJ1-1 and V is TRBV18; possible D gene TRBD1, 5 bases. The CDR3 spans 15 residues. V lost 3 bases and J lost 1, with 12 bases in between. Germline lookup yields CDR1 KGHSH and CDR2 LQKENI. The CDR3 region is CASSPAGLSNTEAFF. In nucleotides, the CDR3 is TGTGCCAGCTCACCGGCGGGACTCTCGAACACTGAAGCTTTCTTT.

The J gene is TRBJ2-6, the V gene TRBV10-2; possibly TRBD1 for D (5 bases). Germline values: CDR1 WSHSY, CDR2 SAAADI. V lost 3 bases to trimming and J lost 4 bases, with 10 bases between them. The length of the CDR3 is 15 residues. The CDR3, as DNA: TGCGCCAGCAGTGAAGGGGTTTCCGGGGCCAACGTCCTGACTTTC. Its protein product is CASSEGVSGANVLTF.

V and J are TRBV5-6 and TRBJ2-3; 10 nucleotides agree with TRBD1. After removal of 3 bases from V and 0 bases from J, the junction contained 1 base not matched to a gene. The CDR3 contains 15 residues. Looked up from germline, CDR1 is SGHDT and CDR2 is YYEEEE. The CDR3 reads CASSSGQGSTDTQYF. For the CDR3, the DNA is TGTGCCAGCAGCTCGGGACAGGGGAGCACAGATACGCAGTATTTT.

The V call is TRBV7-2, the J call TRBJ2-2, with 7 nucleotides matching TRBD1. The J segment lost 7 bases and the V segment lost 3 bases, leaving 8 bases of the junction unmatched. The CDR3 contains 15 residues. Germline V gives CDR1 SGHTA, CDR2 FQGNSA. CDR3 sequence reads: CASSFGQVRGGELFF. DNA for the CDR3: TGTGCCAGCAGCTTCGGACAGGTTCGGGGCGGGGAGCTGTTTTTT.

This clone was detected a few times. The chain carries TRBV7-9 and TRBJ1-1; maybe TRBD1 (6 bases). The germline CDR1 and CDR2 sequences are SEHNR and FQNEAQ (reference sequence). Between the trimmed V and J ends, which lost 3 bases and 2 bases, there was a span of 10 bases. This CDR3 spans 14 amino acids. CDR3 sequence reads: CASSFDRSNTEAFF. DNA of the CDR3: TGTGCCAGCAGCTTCGACAGGTCCAACACTGAAGCTTTCTTT.

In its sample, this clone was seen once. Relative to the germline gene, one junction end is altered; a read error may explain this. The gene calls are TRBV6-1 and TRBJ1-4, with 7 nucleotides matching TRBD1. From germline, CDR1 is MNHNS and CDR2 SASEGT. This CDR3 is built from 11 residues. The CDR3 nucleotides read TGTGCCAGCAGTGAAGCGCAGGGGGGACTTTTT. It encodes CASSEAQGGLF.

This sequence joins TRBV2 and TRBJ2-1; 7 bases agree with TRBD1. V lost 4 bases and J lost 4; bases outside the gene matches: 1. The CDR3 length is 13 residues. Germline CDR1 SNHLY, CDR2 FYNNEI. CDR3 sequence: CASSGGQYNEQFF. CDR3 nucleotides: TGTGCCAGCAGTGGGGGACAGTACAATGAGCAGTTCTTC.

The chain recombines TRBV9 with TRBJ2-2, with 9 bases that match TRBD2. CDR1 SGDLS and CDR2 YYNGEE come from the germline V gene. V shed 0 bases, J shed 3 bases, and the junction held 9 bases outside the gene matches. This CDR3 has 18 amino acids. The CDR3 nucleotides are TGTGCCAGCAGCGTAGGTAGCGGGAGCTCCGGGTACACCGGGGAGCTGTTTTTT. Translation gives CASSVGSGSSGYTGELFF. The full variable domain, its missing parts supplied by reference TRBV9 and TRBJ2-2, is DSGVTQTPKHLITATGQRVTLRCSPRSGDLSVYWYQQSLDQGLQFLIQYYNGEERAKGNILERFSAQQFPDLHSELNLSSLELGDSALYFCASSVGSGSSGYTGELFFGEGSRLTVL.

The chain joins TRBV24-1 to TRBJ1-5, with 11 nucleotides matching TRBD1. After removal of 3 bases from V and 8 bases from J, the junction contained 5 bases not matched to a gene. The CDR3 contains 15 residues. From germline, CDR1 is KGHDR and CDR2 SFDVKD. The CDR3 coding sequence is TGTGCCACCAGTGATCCGGGACAGGGGGATGAGCCCCAGCATTTT. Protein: CATSDPGQGDEPQHF.

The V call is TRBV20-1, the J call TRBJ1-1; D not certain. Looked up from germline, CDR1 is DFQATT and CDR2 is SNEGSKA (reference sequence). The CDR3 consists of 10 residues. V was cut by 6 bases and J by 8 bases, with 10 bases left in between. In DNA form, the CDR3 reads TGCAGTGCCGTGAGAGGGGAAGCTTTCTTT. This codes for CSAVRGEAFF.

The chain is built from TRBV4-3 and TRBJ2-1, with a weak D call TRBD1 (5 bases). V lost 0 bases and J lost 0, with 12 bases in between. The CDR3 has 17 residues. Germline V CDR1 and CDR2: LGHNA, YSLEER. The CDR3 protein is CASSQDLLQGSYNEQFF. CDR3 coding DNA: TGCGCCAGCAGCCAAGACCTCCTTCAGGGCTCCTACAATGAGCAGTTCTTC.

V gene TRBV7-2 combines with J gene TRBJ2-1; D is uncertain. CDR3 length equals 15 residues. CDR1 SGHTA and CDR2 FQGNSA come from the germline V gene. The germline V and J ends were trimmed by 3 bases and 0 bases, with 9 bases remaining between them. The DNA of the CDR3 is TGTGCCAGCAGCTTGGCCTTCAGCTCCTACAATGAGCAGTTCTTC. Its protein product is CASSLAFSSYNEQFF.

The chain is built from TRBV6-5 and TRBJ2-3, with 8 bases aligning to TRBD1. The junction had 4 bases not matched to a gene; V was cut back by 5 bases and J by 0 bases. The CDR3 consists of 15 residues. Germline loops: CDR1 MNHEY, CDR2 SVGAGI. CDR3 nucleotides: TGTGCCAGCAGTCTACAGGGGGATAGCACAGATACGCAGTATTTT. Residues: CASSLQGDSTDTQYF.

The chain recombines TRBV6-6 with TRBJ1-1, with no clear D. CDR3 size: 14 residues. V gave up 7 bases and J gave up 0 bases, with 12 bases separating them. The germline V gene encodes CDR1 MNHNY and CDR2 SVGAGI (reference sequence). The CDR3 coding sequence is TGTGCCAGCACCCAGATCCAGATGAACACTGAAGCTTTCTTT. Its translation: CASTQIQMNTEAFF.

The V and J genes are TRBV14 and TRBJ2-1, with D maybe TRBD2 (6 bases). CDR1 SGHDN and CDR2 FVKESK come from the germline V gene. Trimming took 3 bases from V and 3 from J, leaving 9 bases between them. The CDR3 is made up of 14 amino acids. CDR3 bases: TGTGCCAGCAGCCACACGGGGGTCTACAATGAGCAGTTCTTC. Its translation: CASSHTGVYNEQFF.